This T cell receptor (beta chain) originates from a study of blood T cell repertoires in COVID-19. Across the study: Whether acute or convalescent, the COVID-19 samples came from the United States, Italy and Spain. The cDNA or gDNA used as material had been derived from T cells, B-cell-depleted T cells, or PBMCs.

TCRdb's copy holds only in-frame clones and misses some; the assay was immunoSEQ multiplex PCR. There are around 310,000 clones in the sample; roughly 90% occur only once, and around 1% lies in the top ten. Trimming removed 0 bases from V and 4 bases from J; junction bases left unmatched: 2. The CDR3 has 15 residues. Per germline, CDR1 SGHRS and CDR2 YFSETQ. This receptor was obtained from a woman aged 40 to 55 with COVID-19, enrolled during active disease. This chain links TRBV5-1 with TRBJ2-1; 9 positions match TRBD2. Specimen: peripheral blood. The CDR3 region has the DNA TGCGCCAGCAGCTTGGCTAGCGGGACGTACAATGAGCAGTTCTTC. Translating gives CASSLASGTYNEQFF.